Detailed here is one T cell receptor (beta chain). No antigen is known for it. The source of the sample is a study of post-analysis software for immune sequencing data. Study context: Disease trajectories encompassed relapsing-remitting, secondary progressive and progressive-relapsing multiple sclerosis.

The TCR beta cDNA libraries carried unique molecular identifiers. With about 0.85 to 10 million T cells as the source, 500,000 to 650,000 cDNA molecules resulted. TCRdb reprocessed the PCR reads via MiXCR and lists one record per CDR3 protein. The sample comprises more than 450,000 distinct CDR3 sequences, 30% to 40% of which are singletons, and 5% to 6% rests with the top ten. General study points: F measure clustering grouped samples strongly by preparation batch. Multiple sclerosis was associated with a significant reduction in normalized Chao1 diversity relative to controls. Patients used roughly five TRBV segments, including TRBV5-6, TRBV5-1 and TRBV20-1, more often than controls.

The germline CDR1 and CDR2 sequences are MNHNY and SVGAGI (reference sequence). V trimming: 5 bases; J trimming: 6 bases; junction bases outside the gene matches: 11. The CDR3 loop spans 15 amino acids. The specimen sequenced was blood. V and J are TRBV6-6 and TRBJ2-5, with TRBD1 matching over 8 bases. This TCR was recovered from a girl between 2 and 17 years old with multiple sclerosis. The CDR3 bases are TGTGCCAGCAGTCCACCGACAGGGGAAGGAAAGACCCAGTACTTC. Translation: CASSPPTGEGKTQYF.